This paragraph reports one TCR beta chain. The data derive from a study of blood T cell repertoires in COVID-19. Study context: Specimens from acute and convalescent COVID-19 originated in the United States, Italy and Spain.

The germline V and J ends were trimmed by 3 bases and 2 bases, with 14 bases remaining between them. From germline, CDR1 is MDHEN and CDR2 SYDVKM. The CDR3 runs 15 residues. As handled by the study authors: Estimates of nucleated cell counts were drawn from the amplification of reference gene primers. Some clones are missing from TCRdb's copy, which holds only in-frame ones; the method was immunoSEQ multiplex PCR. That table is the source of V, J and clone size, and D and trimming were worked out from the DNA. In the table there are fewer than 200,000 clones, 90% of which are singletons. The rearrangement links TRBV28 to TRBJ2-7; tentatively, D is TRBD2 (7 bases). This TCR was recovered from a man in his fifties or sixties with acute or convalescent COVID-19. The sample taken for sequencing was peripheral blood. The CDR3 bases are TGTGCCAGCAGTTTCCAGGGGAGGGTACCCTACGAGCAGTACTTC. This encodes CASSFQGRVPYEQYF.